This T cell receptor (beta chain) was recovered during a study of cytomegalovirus exposure and HLA in healthy donors. PCR primers comprised 60 Vbeta and 13 Jbeta primers. Sequenced by immunoSEQ multiplex PCR; TCRdb stores in-frame clones only, minus some. The sample carries around 100,000 clones, 7.6% recorded once. In this sample, this clone turned up a few times. V lost 4 bases, J lost 4 bases, and 7 bases stayed unmatched. The V gene's germline CDR1 is SGHNT and CDR2 YYREEE (reference sequence). This CDR3 spans 14 amino acids. This chain uses TRBV5-4 with TRBJ1-2, with 7 bases lining up with TRBD1. This clonotype was sampled from a man aged 45-60 years in good health and CMV-seronegative. Sequences were obtained from PBMCs. The CDR3 DNA sequence: TGTGCCAGCAGCCCACCGGGACAGCGCTATGGCTACACCTTC. Protein: CASSPPGQRYGYTF.